This note documents a single TCR beta chain sequence. As yet, its antigen is unknown. Other DNA sequences within the sample encode an identical CDR3. These data are taken from a study of cytomegalovirus exposure and HLA in healthy donors. Broader study findings: Analysis performed later found roughly 17,000 TCR beta sequences associated with HLA alleles at 0.05 false discovery rate. What was likely a sequencing artifact was a cluster of highly shared sequence variants. In a later analysis, donors in an Asian-associated ancestry cluster reportedly had fewer N-insertions in productive TCRs than the cohort mean.

The PCR employed 60 Vbeta primers together with 13 Jbeta primers. The protocol was immunoSEQ multiplex PCR, while the TCRdb copy is restricted to in-frame clones and leaves out a portion. Of 90,000 to 140,000 clones listed, about three quarters are singletons. This CDR3 has 13 amino acids. Germline V lookup: CDR1 SGHDT, CDR2 YYEEEE. Germline trimming cut 3 bases from V and 4 bases from J; bases unmatched to any gene: 3. There were likely unrecorded immune exposures, though donors were nominally healthy when sampled. The sequenced material came from PBMCs. The clonotype comes from a woman in her forties in good health and CMV-seropositive. The chain joins TRBV5-6 to TRBJ1-2, with TRBD1 matching 7 bases. The CDR3 DNA is TGTGCCAGCAGCTCGGGACAGCTCTATGGCTACACCTTC. The encoded protein is CASSSGQLYGYTF. Combining the CDR3 with reference TRBV5-6 and TRBJ1-2 gives the whole variable domain DAGVTQSPTHLIKTRGQQVTLRCSPKSGHDTVSWYQQALGQGPQFIFQYYEEEERQRGNFPDRFSGHQFPNYSSELNVNALLLGDSALYLCASSSGQLYGYTFGSGTRLTVV.